What follows are 9 T cell receptor beta chains derived from one specimen sequenced in a study of blood T cell repertoires in COVID-19 (TCRdb year 2020). The library was generated by the immunoSEQ multiplex PCR assay. TCRdb provides this immuneACCESS table in a form limited to in-frame rearrangements. Some clones are lacking; in checked studies, under half of them reflect an unresolved V gene, and why the rest are absent is not known. The sample records just over 150,000 clones, approximately 92% of which are singletons. Of the sample, roughly 14% is held by the ten largest clones. The specimen sequenced was peripheral blood. The receptor set was obtained from a woman between 35 and 50 years old with acute or convalescent COVID-19.

This rearrangement joins TRBV10-1 to TRBJ1-1, with no clear D. CDR3 length: 14 amino acids. CDR1 WNHNN and CDR2 SYGVQD come from the germline V gene (reference sequence). Trimming left V 5 bases short and J 7 bases short, with 17 bases between. DNA for the CDR3: TGCGCCAGCAGTACACGTACGCGGCACTGTGAAGCTTTCTTT. Translated: CASSTRTRHCEAFF.

The genes are TRBV29-1 and TRBJ1-2, with 9 bases matching TRBD1. Per germline, CDR1 SQVTM and CDR2 ANQGSEA. This CDR3 has 15 residues. V was pared by 0 bases and J by 0 bases, with 2 bases of the junction left unmatched. The CDR3 region has the DNA TGCAGCGTTGAAGATCGGGACAGGGCTAACTATGGCTACACCTTC. Encoded protein: CSVEDRDRANYGYTF.

The V call is TRBV5-4, the J call TRBJ1-2; D may be TRBD1 (5 bases). The CDR3 is 16 residues long. Germline V gives CDR1 SGHNT, CDR2 YYREEE (reference sequence). Trimming took off 5 bases at V and 0 bases at J, with 17 bases between the two ends. The CDR3 coding sequence is TGTGCCAGCAGTTCTCCCACTCTGACAGCTAACTATGGCTACACCTTC. This gives the protein CASSSPTLTANYGYTF.

CDR3 in DNA: TGCAGCGTTGAGCCCCTTACTAGCGGGGCCTACAATGAGCAGTTCTTC. Protein product: CSVEPLTSGAYNEQFF. V is TRBV29-1 and J is TRBJ2-1, with TRBD2 matching 10 bases. CDR1 and CDR2 (germline): SQVTM, ANQGSEA. The V segment lost 3 bases and the J segment 2 bases; nucleotides outside the gene matches: 7. CDR3 size: 16 residues.

This sequence joins TRBV28 and TRBJ1-6; 10 bases line up with TRBD1. Losses at the gene ends were 7 bases for V and 10 bases for J; bases not matched to a gene: 10. The CDR3 consists of 15 residues. The germline gives CDR1 MDHEN, CDR2 SYDVKM. The CDR3 spells CASTPGGTGVSPLHF. The CDR3 DNA is TGTGCCAGCACCCCCGGTGGGACAGGGGTATCACCCCTCCACTTT.

This chain connects TRBV5-4 to TRBJ2-5, with 11 bases matching TRBD1. The CDR3 runs to 15 residues. Germline CDR1 and CDR2: SGHNT and YYREEE (reference sequence). V gave up 2 bases and J gave up 4 bases; unmatched junction bases: 4. The CDR3 region has the DNA TGTGCCAGCAGCTTTGGGACAGGGGGACGAGAGACCCAGTACTTC. It specifies CASSFGTGGRETQYF.

With respect to this clone: The junction departs from germline at one end; a sequencing error may be responsible. The V gene is TRBV4-1, the J gene TRBJ1-2, with 7 bases matching TRBD1. Germline assignment: CDR1 MGHRA and CDR2 YSYEKL. This CDR3 contains 13 residues. The DNA of the CDR3 is TGCGCCAGCAGCCAAGGGGACAGATCCAATCGGGCATTC. Its translation: CASSQGDRSNRAF.

This sequence joins TRBV11-2 and TRBJ2-6; TRBD1 matches at 10 bases. V was clipped by 8 bases and J by 3 bases; unmatched bases: 13. The CDR3 contains 18 residues. Germline V gene data show CDR1 as SGHAT and CDR2 as FQNNGV. CDR3 sequence: CASGEWDRGLFGANVLTF. DNA for the CDR3: TGTGCCAGCGGCGAGTGGGACAGGGGACTATTTGGGGCCAACGTCCTGACTTTC.

This clone was recorded once. This chain joins TRBV2 and TRBJ1-4, with TRBD1 matching over 8 bases. In germline, CDR1 is SNHLY, CDR2 FYNNEI. The CDR3 is made up of 15 amino acids. V dropped 7 bases and J dropped 8; count of bases not matched to a gene: 12. The CDR3 here is CASTAGGRLLEKLFF. The CDR3 nucleotides are TGTGCCAGCACGGCAGGGGGCCGGCTCTTAGAAAAACTGTTTTTT.